This TCR beta chain appears in the sequencing data of a study of cytomegalovirus exposure and HLA in healthy donors. Study-level findings and limits: The authors later found TCR association rates varying by HLA locus, with DRB1 most and HLA-C fewest.

CDR1 and CDR2 (germline): MNHEY, SMNVEV (reference sequence). The trim removed 4 bases at V and 10 bases at J, leaving 8 bases unmatched. The CDR3 is made up of 14 amino acids. Researchers ran the PCR with 60 Vbeta and 13 Jbeta primers. Clones were read by immunoSEQ multiplex PCR, and TCRdb kept only the in-frame ones, dropping some. The sample yields some 140,000 clones, 65% to 70% seen once. As to this clone: Its target is not known.

The TCR sequence derives from a human donor in good health. The sequenced sample was PBMCs. This sequence joins TRBV27 and TRBJ1-4, with 8 bases lining up with TRBD1. The CDR3: CASSSGTGGGKLFF. CDR3 DNA: TGTGCCAGCAGTTCCGGGACAGGAGGCGGAAAACTGTTTTTT. Supplemented by reference TRBV27 and TRBJ1-4, the full variable domain reads EAQVTQNPRYLITVTGKKLTVTCSQNMNHEYMSWYRQDPGLGLRQIYYSMNVEVTDKGDVPEGYKVSRKEKRNFPLILESPSPNQTSLYFCASSSGTGGGKLFFGSGTQLSVL.